This entry is about one T cell receptor (beta chain). The CDR3 runs 17 residues. V dropped 2 bases and J dropped 4; count of bases not matched to a gene: 10. Germline assignment: CDR1 MNHEY and CDR2 SVGEGT. This sample stems from a study of regulatory T cells in long-lasting Graves disease. Overall study context: Patients met the persistent Graves' disease definition after over 5 years of antithyroid drugs with positive TSH receptor antibodies.

Sequencing libraries for TCR beta were prepared with iRepertoire HTBI primers and Arm-PCR of CDR3 regions. TCRdb fed the multiplex PCR reads into MiXCR, producing one record per CDR3 protein. The sample comprises about 470,000 distinct CDR3 sequences, roughly 21% of which are singletons, and roughly 7.7% rests with the top ten. Stated time point: persistent/refractory GD, antithyroid drugs over 5 years with positive TRAb. Scientists built the TCR library using RNA that was extracted from PBMCs. The chain is built from TRBV6-2 or TRBV6-3 and TRBJ2-2; 7 bases line up with TRBD1. This sample comprised peripheral blood mononuclear cells (PBMCs), obtained when the disease was refractory, from a patient treated with antithyroid drugs. The sequence derives from a female donor with Graves disease. In DNA form, the CDR3 reads TGTGCCAGCAGTTACCCGAAGTCGACAGGGAGCACCGGGGAGCTGTTTTTT. The encoded protein is CASSYPKSTGSTGELFF.